The subject of this entry is one T cell receptor beta chain. This sample is drawn from a study of T cells in Graves' hyperthyroidism and ophthalmopathy. Graves' hyperthyroidism qualified as stable when ophthalmopathy did not progress within 18 months. Patients aged 18 to 65 had newly diagnosed hyperthyroidism that had lasted under 2 months. Diagnoses were made from clinical symptoms, serum measures (thyroxine and TRAb), thyroid ultrasound and orbital computed tomography. From RNA transcripts, TCR beta CDR3 regions were amplified. An initial round of RT-PCR targeting the TCR CDR3 relied on the HTBI primer set. TCRdb re-derived calls from the multiplex PCR reads in MiXCR, one entry per CDR3 protein. The sample records about 380,000 distinct CDR3 sequences, 14% being singletons. CDR3 length equals 16 residues. The germline V gene has CDR1 LNHNV and CDR2 YYDKDF (reference sequence). J lost 3 bases, V lost 0 bases, and 5 bases had no gene match.

This sequence was found in a woman aged 60-70 years with Graves' hyperthyroidism. Material for sequencing was blood. The genes are TRBV15 and TRBJ2-3; 8 bases align to TRBD2. The CDR3 here is CATSRDSAGGTDTQYF. CDR3 coding DNA: TGTGCCACCAGCAGAGATTCGGCGGGAGGAACAGATACGCAGTATTTT.